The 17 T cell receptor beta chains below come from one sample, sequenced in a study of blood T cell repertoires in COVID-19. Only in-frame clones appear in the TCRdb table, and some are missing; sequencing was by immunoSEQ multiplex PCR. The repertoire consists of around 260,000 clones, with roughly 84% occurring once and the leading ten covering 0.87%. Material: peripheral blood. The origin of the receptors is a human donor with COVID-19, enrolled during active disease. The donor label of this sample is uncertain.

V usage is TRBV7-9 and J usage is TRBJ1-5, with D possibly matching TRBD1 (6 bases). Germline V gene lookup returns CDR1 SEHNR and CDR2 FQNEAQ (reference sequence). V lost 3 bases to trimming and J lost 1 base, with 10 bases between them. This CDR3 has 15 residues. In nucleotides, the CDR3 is TGTGCCAGCAGCTTCTCAGGGGCCAGCAATCAGCCCCAGCATTTT. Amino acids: CASSFSGASNQPQHF.

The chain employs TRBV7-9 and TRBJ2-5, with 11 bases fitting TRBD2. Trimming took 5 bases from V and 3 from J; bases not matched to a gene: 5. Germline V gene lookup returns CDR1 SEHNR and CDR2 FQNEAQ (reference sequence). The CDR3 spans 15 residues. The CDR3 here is CASSTGGLAEETQYF. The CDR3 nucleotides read TGTGCCAGCAGCACGGGGGGACTAGCGGAAGAGACCCAGTACTTC.

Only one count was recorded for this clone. The CDR3 region is CASSLAIGTQYF. The CDR3 nucleotides read TGTGCCAGCAGTTTAGCGATTGGCACCCAGTACTTC. The V call is TRBV12-3 or TRBV12-4, the J call TRBJ2-5; D unclear. V was pared by 0 bases and J by 8 bases, with 7 bases between. The CDR3 covers 12 residues.

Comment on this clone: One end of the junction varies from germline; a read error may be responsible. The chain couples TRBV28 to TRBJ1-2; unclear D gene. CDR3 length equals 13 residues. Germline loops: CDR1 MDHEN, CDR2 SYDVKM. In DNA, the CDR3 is TGTGCCAGCAGTTCCTGGACTAACGATGGCTACACCTTC. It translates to CASSSWTNDGYTF.

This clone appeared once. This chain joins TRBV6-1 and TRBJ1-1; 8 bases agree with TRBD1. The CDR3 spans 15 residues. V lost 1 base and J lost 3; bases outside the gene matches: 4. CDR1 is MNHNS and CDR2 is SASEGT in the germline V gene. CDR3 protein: CASSEDYRGDTEAFF. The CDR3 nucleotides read TGTGCCAGCAGTGAAGACTACAGGGGGGACACTGAAGCTTTCTTT.

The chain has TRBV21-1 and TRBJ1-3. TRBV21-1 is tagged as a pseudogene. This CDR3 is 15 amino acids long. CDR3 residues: CASSKPLPSGNTIYF. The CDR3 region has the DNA TGTGCCAGCAGCAAACCACTCCCGTCTGGAAACACCATATATTTT.

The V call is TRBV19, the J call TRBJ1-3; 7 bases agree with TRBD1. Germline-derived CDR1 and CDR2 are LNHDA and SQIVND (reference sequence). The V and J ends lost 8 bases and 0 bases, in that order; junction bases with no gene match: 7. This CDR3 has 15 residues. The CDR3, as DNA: TGTGCCAGTGCGGGACAGCTAACCTCTGGAAACACCATATATTTT. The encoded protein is CASAGQLTSGNTIYF. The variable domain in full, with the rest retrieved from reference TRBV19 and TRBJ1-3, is DGGITQSPKYLFRKEGQNVTLSCEQNLNHDAMYWYRQDPGQGLRLIYYSQIVNDFQKGDIAEGYSVSREKKESFPLTVTSAQKNPTAFYLCASAGQLTSGNTIYFGEGSWLTVV.

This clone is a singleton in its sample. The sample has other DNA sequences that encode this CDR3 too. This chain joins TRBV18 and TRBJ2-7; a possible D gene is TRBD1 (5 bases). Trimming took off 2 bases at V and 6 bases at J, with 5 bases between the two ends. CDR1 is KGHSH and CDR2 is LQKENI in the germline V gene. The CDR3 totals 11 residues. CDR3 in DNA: TGTGCCAGCTCACCAGGGGCCGAGCAGTACTTC. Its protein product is CASSPGAEQYF.

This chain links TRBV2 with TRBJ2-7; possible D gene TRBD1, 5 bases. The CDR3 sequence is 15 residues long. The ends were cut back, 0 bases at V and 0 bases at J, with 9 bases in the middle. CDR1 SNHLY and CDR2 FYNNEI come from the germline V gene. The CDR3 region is CASSEAWGSSYEQYF. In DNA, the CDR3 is TGTGCCAGCAGTGAAGCGTGGGGCAGCTCCTACGAGCAGTACTTC.

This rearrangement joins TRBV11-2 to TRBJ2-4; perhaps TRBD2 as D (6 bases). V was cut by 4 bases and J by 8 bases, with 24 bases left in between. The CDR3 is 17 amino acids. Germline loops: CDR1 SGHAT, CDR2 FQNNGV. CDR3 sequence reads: CASSSFRDSLGFDIQYF. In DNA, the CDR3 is TGTGCCAGCAGCTCCTTCCGGGACTCACTAGGGTTTGACATTCAGTACTTC.

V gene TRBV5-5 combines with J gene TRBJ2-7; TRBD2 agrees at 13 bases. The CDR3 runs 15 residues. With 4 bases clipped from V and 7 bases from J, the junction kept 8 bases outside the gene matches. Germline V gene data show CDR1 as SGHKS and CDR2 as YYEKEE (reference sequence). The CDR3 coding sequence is TGTGCCAGCAGCCTAGGACTAGCGGGAGCATCTGAGCAGTACTTC. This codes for CASSLGLAGASEQYF. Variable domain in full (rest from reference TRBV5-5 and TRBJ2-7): DAGVTQSPTHLIKTRGQQVTLRCSPISGHKSVSWYQQVLGQGPQFIFQYYEKEERGRGNFPDRFSARQFPNYSSELNVNALLLGDSALYLCASSLGLAGASEQYFGPGTRLTVT.

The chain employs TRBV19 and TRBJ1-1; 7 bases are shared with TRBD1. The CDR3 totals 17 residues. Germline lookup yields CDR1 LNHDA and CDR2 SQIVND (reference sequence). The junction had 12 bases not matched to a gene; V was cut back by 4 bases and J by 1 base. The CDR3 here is CASSTGGAGGWNTEAFF. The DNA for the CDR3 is TGTGCCAGTAGTACCGGAGGGGCAGGGGGTTGGAACACTGAAGCTTTCTTT.

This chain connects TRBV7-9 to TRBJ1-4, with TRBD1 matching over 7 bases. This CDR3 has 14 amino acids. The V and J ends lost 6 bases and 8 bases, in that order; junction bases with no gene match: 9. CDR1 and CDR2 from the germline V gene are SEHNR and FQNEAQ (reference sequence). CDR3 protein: CASSTRTGTEKLFF. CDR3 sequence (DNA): TGTGCCAGCAGTACGAGGACAGGCACCGAAAAACTGTTTTTT.

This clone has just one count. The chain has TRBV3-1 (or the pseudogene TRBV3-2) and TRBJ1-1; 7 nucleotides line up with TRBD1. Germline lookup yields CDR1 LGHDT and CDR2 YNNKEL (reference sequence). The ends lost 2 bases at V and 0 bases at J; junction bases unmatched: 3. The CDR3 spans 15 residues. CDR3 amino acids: CASSQWDRVNTEAFF. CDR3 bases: TGTGCCAGCAGCCAATGGGACAGAGTGAACACTGAAGCTTTCTTT.

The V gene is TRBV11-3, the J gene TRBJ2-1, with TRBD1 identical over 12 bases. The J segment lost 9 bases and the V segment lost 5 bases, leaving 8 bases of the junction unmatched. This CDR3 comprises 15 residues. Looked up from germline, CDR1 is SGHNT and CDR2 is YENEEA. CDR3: CASSPGQGASSEQFF. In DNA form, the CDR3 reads TGTGCCAGCAGCCCGGGACAGGGGGCGTCTTCTGAGCAGTTCTTC.

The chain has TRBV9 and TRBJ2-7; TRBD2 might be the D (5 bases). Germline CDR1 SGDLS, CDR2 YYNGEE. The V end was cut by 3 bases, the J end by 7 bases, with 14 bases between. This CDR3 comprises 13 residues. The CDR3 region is CASSGGRAGEQYF. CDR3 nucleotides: TGTGCCAGCAGCGGCGGAAGGGCGGGTGAGCAGTACTTC.

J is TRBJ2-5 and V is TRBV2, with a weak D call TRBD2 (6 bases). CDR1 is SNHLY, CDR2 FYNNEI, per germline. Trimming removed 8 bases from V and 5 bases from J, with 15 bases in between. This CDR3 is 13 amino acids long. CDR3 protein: CASRKSGGETQYF. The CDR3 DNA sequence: TGTGCCAGCCGAAAAAGCGGAGGGGAGACCCAGTACTTC.